This record covers a single T cell receptor beta chain. What it binds is not known. The sample is drawn from a study of T cell clonotyping in hematopoietic cell transplantation. Notes on the study in general: Higher Inverse Simpson Index values in graft donor and pretransplant recipient predicted broader posttransplant TCR diversity. Recipient TCR diversity dropped after transplant; expanded clonotypes rose from day 30 to 180.

Blood collection times were about day -28 and days 30, 100, 180 posttransplant. TCRdb's table, derived via immunoSEQ multiplex PCR, lists solely in-frame clones and lacks some. The sample carries 29,000 or so clones, 90% to 95% recorded once. The V end was cut by 11 bases, the J end by 2 bases, with 24 bases between. Per the germline V gene, CDR1 is MNHEY and CDR2 is SMNVEV (reference sequence). The CDR3 totals 16 residues. This material consisted of PBMCs, taken 100 days after allogeneic stem cell transplant. This TCR came from a female patient in her 50s who had an allogeneic stem cell transplant from a related donor, so the T cells may come from the graft donor. Some clones in this sample may be carry-over from other donors' samples. This chain links TRBV27 with TRBJ1-1; D not certain. The CDR3 protein is CAPQTFMDRHNTEAFF. The CDR3 DNA is TGTGCCCCCCAAACCTTCATGGACCGTCATAACACTGAAGCTTTCTTT.